One sample yielded the 20 T cell receptor beta chains listed below, sequenced in a study of Tregs in tolerant kidney transplant recipients (dated by TCRdb to between 2018 and 2021). The receptor library was made with the immunoSEQ multiplex PCR assay. The immuneACCESS repertoire file appears here via TCRdb, limited to in-frame rearrangements. These files lack a portion of the clones; in checked studies, under half of the deficit traces to unresolved V genes, and the cause of the others is not known. The sample data list 110,000 or so clones, and nearly 90% of these were observed just once. The leading ten clones occupy 0.34% of the sample. Sample time point, as interpreted from the label and publication: blood sample drawn before combined kidney and bone marrow transplant. The material was CD4+ T cells from blood, obtained before the transplant. The receptors originated from a human donor who received a combined kidney and bone marrow transplant.

The chain employs TRBV6-6 and TRBJ2-3; TRBD2 agrees at 14 bases. This CDR3 comprises 15 residues. Germline CDR1 MNHNY, CDR2 SVGAGI (reference sequence). Trimming took 7 bases from V and 4 from J; bases not matched to a gene: 4. CDR3 coding DNA: TGTGCCAGCAAAGGGGGACTAGCGGGAGCAGATACGCAGTATTTT. This gives the protein CASKGGLAGADTQYF.

The chain has TRBV18 and TRBJ1-5, with no clear D. This CDR3 has 13 amino acids. Trimming took off 3 bases at V and 5 bases at J, with 8 bases between the two ends. The V gene's germline CDR1 is KGHSH and CDR2 LQKENI. In nucleotides, the CDR3 is TGTGCCAGCTCACCTGACACTTATCAGCCCCAGCATTTT. Translated: CASSPDTYQPQHF.

This chain uses TRBV5-1 with TRBJ2-1; 8 bases map to TRBD1. The germline V gene has CDR1 SGHRS and CDR2 YFSETQ. V was clipped by 4 bases and J by 6 bases; unmatched bases: 6. This CDR3 has 14 amino acids. The CDR3 DNA is TGCGCCAGCAGCCCGGGACAGGCCTTCAATGAGCAGTTCTTC. It translates to CASSPGQAFNEQFF.

This chain joins TRBV9 and TRBJ2-7; 8 bases are a match to TRBD2. Germline CDR1 and CDR2: SGDLS and YYNGEE. Trimming took 1 base from V and 6 from J; bases not matched to a gene: 9. The CDR3 is 15 amino acids. The CDR3 DNA sequence: TGTGCCAGCAGCGTACAAGCGGGAGTTCAGGGCGAGCAGTACTTC. Translated: CASSVQAGVQGEQYF.

In regard to this clone: The sample has other DNA sequences that encode this CDR3 too. The chain combines TRBV5-5 with TRBJ1-2, with 7 nucleotides matching TRBD1. The V gene end was trimmed by 0 bases and the J gene end by 2 bases; junction bases not matched to a gene: 4. The CDR3 extends over 15 amino acids. Per germline, CDR1 SGHKS and CDR2 YYEKEE (reference sequence). CDR3 bases: TGTGCCAGCAGCTTGGGGGACAGCGTGAACTATGGCTACACCTTC. Translating it yields CASSLGDSVNYGYTF.

This sequence joins TRBV5-1 and TRBJ1-2, with D possibly matching TRBD1 (5 bases). V was clipped by 6 bases and J by 4 bases, with 16 bases between them. Germline assignment: CDR1 SGHRS and CDR2 YFSETQ. There are 14 residues in the CDR3. The CDR3 DNA is TGCGCCAGCACCGCGGGGGGTTTGGGCTATGGCTACACCTTC. Translation: CASTAGGLGYGYTF.

The chain combines TRBV9 with TRBJ1-1; TRBD1 might be the D (5 bases). The CDR3 is made up of 14 amino acids. From germline, CDR1 is SGDLS and CDR2 YYNGEE. V shed 0 bases and J shed 1 base, with 7 bases lying between them. CDR3 nucleotide sequence: TGTGCCAGCAGCGTAGGACAGAAGAACACTGAAGCTTTCTTT. Encoded protein: CASSVGQKNTEAFF.

This clone was found once. The chain recombines TRBV10-3 with TRBJ2-6, with 7 bases aligning to TRBD1. Germline trimming cut 6 bases from V and 1 base from J; bases unmatched to any gene: 0. In germline, CDR1 is ENHRY, CDR2 SYGVKD. There are 14 residues in the CDR3. CDR3 nucleotide sequence: TGTGCCATCAGGGGACAGTCTGGGGCCAACGTCCTGACTTTC. Protein: CAIRGQSGANVLTF.

This clone has more than one count but fewer than ten. This rearrangement joins TRBV10-3 to TRBJ2-7, with D perhaps TRBD1 (5 bases). The germline V gene encodes CDR1 ENHRY and CDR2 SYGVKD. CDR3 length equals 13 residues. Deletions cut 4 bases from V and 2 bases from J, with 9 bases between. The CDR3 region has the DNA TGTGCCATCAGTGCCAGGGCCCCCTACGAGCAGTACTTC. It encodes CAISARAPYEQYF.

This clone was seen only once. The gene calls are TRBV6-5 and TRBJ2-7; 8 positions agree with TRBD1. Looked up from germline, CDR1 is MNHEY and CDR2 is SVGAGI. The CDR3 has 13 residues. V shed 0 bases and J 9 bases; nucleotides not matched to a gene: 4. For the CDR3, the DNA is TGTGCCAGCAGTTACTCGACAGGGGAGGTGCAGTACTTC. Residues: CASSYSTGEVQYF.

The rearrangement joins TRBV25-1 to TRBJ1-6; TRBD1 aligns across 7 bases. Per germline, CDR1 MGHDK and CDR2 SYGVNS. Trimming at V came to 7 bases and at J to 7 bases, leaving 7 bases not matched to a gene. The CDR3 totals 14 residues. CDR3 nucleotides: TGTGCCAGCACCCCCGCAGGGGGGAATTCACCCCTCCACTTT. Translating it yields CASTPAGGNSPLHF.

The chain couples TRBV29-1 to TRBJ1-2; 8 bases fit TRBD1. Germline lookup yields CDR1 SQVTM and CDR2 ANQGSEA. The V gene end was trimmed by 0 bases and the J gene end by 5 bases; junction bases not matched to a gene: 2. The CDR3 loop spans 13 amino acids. CDR3 sequence (DNA): TGCAGCGTTGAAGAGACAGGGGAGTATGGCTACACCTTC. Its protein product is CSVEETGEYGYTF.

CDR3 residues: CASSIDGKGLINTEAFF. DNA for the CDR3: TGTGCCAGTAGTATAGACGGAAAGGGGTTAATCAACACTGAAGCTTTCTTT. The chain couples TRBV19 to TRBJ1-1, with a weak D call TRBD1 (5 bases). From germline, CDR1 is LNHDA and CDR2 SQIVND (reference sequence). With 0 bases removed from V and 2 bases from J, the gap between germline ends came to 16 bases. The CDR3 consists of 17 residues.

This CDR3 is CASSSGTGVEQYF. In DNA, the CDR3 is TGTGCCAGCAGCTCCGGGACAGGGGTCGAGCAGTACTTC. The chain carries TRBV28 and TRBJ2-7; 10 bases fit TRBD1. Germline values: CDR1 MDHEN, CDR2 SYDVKM. This CDR3 is 13 amino acids long. V shed 6 bases and J 6 bases; nucleotides not matched to a gene: 5.

This chain joins TRBV27 and TRBJ2-7; a weak D match, TRBD1 (6 bases). The CDR3 length is 13 residues. V lost 2 bases, J lost 4 bases, and 9 bases lay in between. Germline V gene sequence: CDR1 MNHEY, CDR2 SMNVEV (reference sequence). The CDR3 region is CASSLRDRYEQYF. CDR3 in DNA: TGTGCCAGCAGTTTACGTGACAGGTACGAGCAGTACTTC.

This clone was seen a few times. The rearrangement joins TRBV30 to TRBJ2-5; 8 nucleotides agree with TRBD2. The trim removed 5 bases at V and 2 bases at J, leaving 4 bases unmatched. From germline, CDR1 is GTSNPN and CDR2 SVGIG (reference sequence). The CDR3 spans 13 residues. The DNA of the CDR3 is TGTGCCTGGGCGGGGGGCTTTCAAGAGACCCAGTACTTC. It translates to CAWAGGFQETQYF. Full variable domain (outside the CDR3, taken from reference TRBV30 and TRBJ2-5): SQTIHQWPATLVQPVGSPLSLECTVEGTSNPNLYWYRQAAGRGLQLLFYSVGIGQISSEVPQNLSASRPQDRQFILSSKKLLLSDSGFYLCAWAGGFQETQYFGPGTRLLVL.

The CDR3 here is CASSEAGGNYEQYF. CDR3 DNA: TGCGCCAGCAGTGAAGCGGGAGGGAACTACGAGCAGTACTTC. The V and J genes are TRBV10-1 and TRBJ2-7; 10 nucleotides agree with TRBD2. CDR3 length equals 14 residues. Germline trimming cut 3 bases from V and 3 bases from J; bases unmatched to any gene: 2. CDR1 and CDR2 (germline): WNHNN, SYGVQD (reference sequence).

This chain uses TRBV18 with TRBJ2-5, with 11 bases that match TRBD1. Germline V gene data show CDR1 as KGHSH and CDR2 as LQKENI. This CDR3 is built from 14 residues. J was trimmed by 4 bases and V by 3 bases; bases with no gene match: 1. The CDR3 coding sequence is TGTGCCAGCTCACCGGGACAGGGGGTAGAGACCCAGTACTTC. Translating it yields CASSPGQGVETQYF. Looking up the rest from reference TRBV18 and TRBJ2-5 gives the full variable domain: NAGVMQNPRHLVRRRGQEARLRCSPMKGHSHVYWYRQLPEEGLKFMVYLQKENIIDESGMPKERFSAEFPKEGPSILRIQQVVRGDSAAYFCASSPGQGVETQYFGPGTRLLVL.

The V and J genes are TRBV6-5 and TRBJ1-4, with a tentative D call TRBD1 (6 bases). This CDR3 is 14 amino acids long. Germline CDR1 MNHEY, CDR2 SVGAGI. V dropped 6 bases and J dropped 3 bases, with 11 bases sitting between them. Here the CDR3 reads CASRTGLANEKLFF. DNA of the CDR3: TGTGCCAGCAGAACAGGGTTGGCTAATGAAAAACTGTTTTTT.

CDR3 amino acids: CASSRLAGGTGELFF. The CDR3 DNA sequence: TGCGCCAGCAGCAGACTAGCGGGGGGCACCGGGGAGCTGTTTTTT. The chain combines TRBV10-2 with TRBJ2-2; 13 bases are shared with TRBD2. The CDR3 loop spans 15 amino acids. V dropped 6 bases and J dropped 4; count of bases not matched to a gene: 2. CDR1 is WSHSY, CDR2 SAAADI, per germline.